This is a list of T cell receptor beta chains from one sample in a study of identical twins. TCRdb re-called the 5' RACE reads through MiXCR, storing one row per CDR3 protein. The sample carries hundreds of thousands of distinct CDR3 sequences, 8.6% recorded once. These data also featured in a second study, about yellow fever vaccine responses in identical twins.

Specimen: PBMCs. These receptors were taken from a woman between 18 and 29 years old in good health. Each CDR3 is given with its conserved first and last residue. Each record gives: clone size, V gene, D gene, CDR3 length, J gene, CDR3 DNA, CDR3 protein. D genes are given only for firm matches. Not all rows give a size; the values are once, few, many and, for expanded clones, a class.

many	TRBV3-1	-	11	TRBJ1-1	TGTGCCAGCAGCCATCATAGTGGAGCTTTCTTT	CASSHHSGAFF
many	TRBV5-1	-	13	TRBJ2-1	TGCGCCAGCAGCTTGGGTGTGGGGAATGAGCAGTTCTTC	CASSLGVGNEQFF
few	TRBV7-2	TRBD1	15	TRBJ2-5	TGTGCCAGCAGCCCGGGACAACCAGGGGGAGAGACCCAGTACTTC	CASSPGQPGGETQYF
-	TRBV7-3	-	15	TRBJ2-7	TGTGCCAGCAGCTTTAGTTTCGGTGAAGCCTACGAGCAGTACTTC	CASSFSFGEAYEQYF
-	TRBV20-1	TRBD2	12	TRBJ2-5	TGCAGTGCTAGACCCGGGGGGGAGACCCAGTACTTC	CSARPGGETQYF
-	TRBV5-1	-	15	TRBJ2-7	TGCGCCAGCAGCTGGGTTGGGACACATACCTACGAGCAGTACTTC	CASSWVGTHTYEQYF
few	TRBV11-1	TRBD2	18	TRBJ2-3	TGTGCCAGCAGCTTAGTTCTAGCGGGGGCGGTGAGCACAGATACGCAGTATTTT	CASSLVLAGAVSTDTQYF
few	TRBV29-1	-	12	TRBJ2-7	TGCAGCGTTGTATCTGGCTCCTACGAGCAGTACTTC	CSVVSGSYEQYF
few	TRBV20-1	TRBD1	14	TRBJ1-5	TGCAGTCCCGACAGGGGCCCCGATGGGCAGCCCCAGCATTTT	CSPDRGPDGQPQHF
few	TRBV29-1	TRBD2	15	TRBJ2-5	TGCAGCGTTACCCTACTAGCGGGAGGGCCAGAGACCCAGTACTTC	CSVTLLAGGPETQYF
-	TRBV20-1	-	12	TRBJ2-3	TGCAGTGCTAGGGGCGCCACAGATACGCAGTATTTT	CSARGATDTQYF
-	TRBV4-2	TRBD1	16	TRBJ2-1	TGTGCCAGCAGCCAAGATGGGGACAGAACCTACAATGAGCAGTTCTTC	CASSQDGDRTYNEQFF
few	TRBV5-1	TRBD2	15	TRBJ2-5	TGCGCCAGCAGACTAGCGGGGGGGAACCAAGAGACCCAGTACTTC	CASRLAGGNQETQYF
few	TRBV16	-	14	TRBJ1-2	TGTGCCAGCAGCCAATCAGGCGCTAACTATGGCTACACCTTC	CASSQSGANYGYTF
many	TRBV15	-	15	TRBJ2-2	TGTGCCACCAGTTACCGGGACCTTAGATCCGGGGAGCTGTTTTTT	CATSYRDLRSGELFF
-	TRBV5-4	-	14	TRBJ2-1	TGTGCCAGCAGCTTGCGGCCTAGTACAGATGAGCAGTTCTTC	CASSLRPSTDEQFF
-	TRBV30	TRBD1	13	TRBJ2-1	TGTGCCTTACCGGGACAGGGGGGTAATGAGCAGTTCTTC	CALPGQGGNEQFF
many	TRBV20-1	TRBD1	13	TRBJ1-2	TGCAGTGCCCCGGGACAGGGAGACTATGGCTACACCTTC	CSAPGQGDYGYTF
-	TRBV2	TRBD2	17	TRBJ2-7	TGTGCCAGCAGTCGAGGGACTAGCGGGGGAGAGTCCTACGAGCAGTACTTC	CASSRGTSGGESYEQYF
-	TRBV5-1	-	14	TRBJ2-1	TGCGCCAGCAGCTTGACAAGAGAGTACAATGAGCAGTTCTTC	CASSLTREYNEQFF
few	TRBV11-1	TRBD2	16	TRBJ2-5	TGTGCCAGCAGCCCCCGGACTAGCGGGGACCAAGAGACCCAGTACTTC	CASSPRTSGDQETQYF
many	TRBV28	-	13	TRBJ1-1	TGTGCCAGCAGTTTTGAAGGGGGCACTGAAGCTTTCTTT	CASSFEGGTEAFF